This T cell receptor beta chain was recovered during a study of CD8 T cells in Susac syndrome. The V gene end was trimmed by 3 bases and the J gene end by 6 bases; junction bases not matched to a gene: 5. This CDR3 contains 13 residues. Per germline, CDR1 DFQATT and CDR2 SNEGSKA (reference sequence). Patients with Susac syndrome fulfilled recently defined diagnostic criteria for definite or probable disease. Purification of the CD8+ and CD4+ T cells relied on negative isolation, and TEMRA cells underwent FACS enrichment. With random hexamers, reverse transcription was performed on roughly 0.45 to 1 ug of RNA. With immunoSEQ multiplex PCR, TCR beta CDR3 was amplified across 54 Vbeta and 13 Jbeta. TCRdb reprocessed the immunoSEQ multiplex PCR reads via MiXCR and lists one record per CDR3 protein. Among around 90,000 distinct CDR3 sequences listed, 95% to 96% were seen once.

Sequencing input: CD8+ T cells from PBMCs. The chain recombines TRBV20-1 with TRBJ2-4; TRBD1 matches at 7 bases. The origin of this receptor is a human donor with Susac syndrome. CDR3 sequence (DNA): TGCAGTGCTAGCGGACAGGTCAGAAACATTCAGTACTTC. Amino acids: CSASGQVRNIQYF.